What follows are 7 T cell receptor beta chains derived from one specimen sequenced in a study of long-term antiretroviral therapy in people with HIV. Survey-level immunoSEQ v3.0 assays were run. TCRdb's copy holds only in-frame clones and misses some; the assay was immunoSEQ multiplex PCR. Of about 20,000 clones in the sample, 90% were seen once. The sequencing here drew on unsorted PBMCs, taken approximately 4.2 years before starting antiretroviral therapy. Receptors were obtained from a woman in her twenties or thirties with HIV.

The chain joins TRBV6-5 to TRBJ2-3, with D possibly matching TRBD2 (6 bases). Per germline, CDR1 MNHEY and CDR2 SVGAGI. This CDR3 spans 14 amino acids. Trimming left V 3 bases short and J 5 bases short, with 12 bases between. CDR3 in amino acids: CASSYGTGGDTQYF. The CDR3 DNA is TGTGCCAGCAGTTATGGGACCGGGGGAGATACGCAGTATTTT.

This clone was recorded once. This rearrangement joins TRBV4-3 to TRBJ1-3; the D is unclear. CDR3 length equals 13 residues. CDR1 and CDR2 (germline): LGHNA, YSLEER. V dropped 1 base and J dropped 3 bases, with 4 bases sitting between them. The DNA of the CDR3 is TGCGCCAGCAGCCAAGTGAGTGGAAACACCATATATTTT. It specifies CASSQVSGNTIYF.

The chain carries TRBV30 and TRBJ1-1, with D maybe TRBD1 (5 bases). Trimming took off 4 bases at V and 2 bases at J, with 11 bases between the two ends. The CDR3 is 13 amino acids. The germline gives CDR1 GTSNPN, CDR2 SVGIG (reference sequence). The DNA for the CDR3 is TGTGCCTGGACGGGGGGAGCAAACACTGAAGCTTTCTTT. It encodes CAWTGGANTEAFF.

V is TRBV30 and J is TRBJ1-5; D not certain. This CDR3 is 12 amino acids long. CDR1 and CDR2 from the germline V gene are GTSNPN and SVGIG (reference sequence). V was trimmed by 4 bases and J by 7 bases, leaving 11 bases between them. The CDR3 spells CAWNSFGQPQHF. CDR3 in DNA: TGTGCCTGGAACAGCTTCGGACAGCCCCAGCATTTT.

The CDR3 DNA reads TGTGCCAGTAGCCCGGGGGCAAGTCGGAGAGACACTGAAGCTTTCTTT. It translates to CASSPGASRRDTEAFF. V is TRBV19 and J is TRBJ1-1; D may be TRBD1 (6 bases). CDR1 and CDR2 from the germline V gene are LNHDA and SQIVND (reference sequence). The CDR3 has 16 residues. Trimming pared 6 bases from V and 3 bases from J, leaving 20 bases between.

This chain connects TRBV4-3 to TRBJ2-3; 10 positions agree with TRBD2. The CDR3 has 16 residues. The J segment lost 6 bases and the V segment lost 1 base, leaving 7 bases of the junction unmatched. Germline V gives CDR1 LGHNA, CDR2 YSLEER. The CDR3 DNA sequence: TGCGCCAGCAGCCAAGTGATGCTAGCGGGGGCGGATACGCAGTATTTT. Translation gives CASSQVMLAGADTQYF.

The genes are TRBV5-1 and TRBJ1-3, with TRBD1 as a possible D gene (5 bases). This CDR3 comprises 17 residues. Trimming took off 0 bases at V and 0 bases at J, with 13 bases between the two ends. Germline CDR1 SGHRS, CDR2 YFSETQ. The CDR3, as DNA: TGCGCCAGCAGCTTGGAATGGGGGGGGAGCTCTGGAAACACCATATATTTT. It translates to CASSLEWGGSSGNTIYF.